The sequence of this T cell receptor beta chain was determined in a study of cytotoxic CD8 clonotypes in ibrutinib-treated CLL. The J segment lost 3 bases and the V segment lost 1 base, leaving 1 base of the junction unmatched. The CDR3 sequence is 15 residues long. CDR1 SGHRS and CDR2 YFSETQ come from the germline V gene. In its sample, this clone was seen a few times. Its antigen is currently unknown. The sample carries other DNA sequences with the same CDR3. Depths of 1 in 200,000 to 1 in 1 million T cells were the sequencing target. Produced via immunoSEQ multiplex PCR; TCRdb's table is partial and in-frame only. The table includes nearly 300,000 clones, around 77% detected once. Study-level points and caveats: Patients showed higher baseline clonality than age-matched healthy donors, and it tracked circulating CD8+ T-cell counts. Clonality climbed at ibrutinib response, then dropped toward baseline at progression.

This sequence joins TRBV5-1 and TRBJ2-3; 11 nucleotides match TRBD2. The clonotype was recovered from a human donor with chronic lymphocytic leukemia. The sample consisted of PBMCs, taken at disease progression, from a patient treated with ibrutinib. The CDR3 DNA follows: TGCGCCAGCAGCTTGACTAGCGGGAGTACAGATACGCAGTATTTT. Translating it yields CASSLTSGSTDTQYF. Full variable domain (missing parts from reference TRBV5-1 and TRBJ2-3): KAGVTQTPRYLIKTRGQQVTLSCSPISGHRSVSWYQQTPGQGLQFLFEYFSETQRNKGNFPGRFSGRQFSNSRSEMNVSTLELGDSALYLCASSLTSGSTDTQYFGPGTRLTVL.